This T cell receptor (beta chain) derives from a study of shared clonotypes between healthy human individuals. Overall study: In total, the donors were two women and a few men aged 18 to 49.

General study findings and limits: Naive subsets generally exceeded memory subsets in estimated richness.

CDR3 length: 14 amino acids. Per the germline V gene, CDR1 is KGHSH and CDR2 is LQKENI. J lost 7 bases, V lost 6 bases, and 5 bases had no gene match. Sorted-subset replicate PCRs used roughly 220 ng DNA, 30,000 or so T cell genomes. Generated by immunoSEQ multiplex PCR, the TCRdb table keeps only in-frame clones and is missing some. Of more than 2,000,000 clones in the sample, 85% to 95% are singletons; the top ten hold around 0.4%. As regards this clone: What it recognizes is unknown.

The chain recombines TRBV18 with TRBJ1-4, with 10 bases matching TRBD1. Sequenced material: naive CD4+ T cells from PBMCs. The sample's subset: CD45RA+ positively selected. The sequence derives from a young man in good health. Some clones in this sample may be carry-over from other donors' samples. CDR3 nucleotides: TGTGCCAGCTCCTCGACAGGGGGCAGTGAAAAACTGTTTTTT. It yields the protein CASSSTGGSEKLFF. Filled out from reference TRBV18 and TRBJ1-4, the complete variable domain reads NAGVMQNPRHLVRRRGQEARLRCSPMKGHSHVYWYRQLPEEGLKFMVYLQKENIIDESGMPKERFSAEFPKEGPSILRIQQVVRGDSAAYFCASSSTGGSEKLFFGSGTQLSVL.